The text below deals with one T cell receptor beta chain. Between the trimmed V and J ends, which lost 3 bases and 8 bases, there was a span of 10 bases. The CDR3 length is 12 residues. The sample belongs to a study of blood T cell repertoires in COVID-19. How the authors handled the data: Reference gene primer amplification gave nucleated cell count estimates. Clones were read by immunoSEQ multiplex PCR, and TCRdb kept only the in-frame ones, dropping some. That table furnishes V, J and clone size, whereas the DNA furnished D and trimming. The sample holds 390,000 or so clones, roughly 90% seen once.

The TCR was taken from a woman under 40 with active or convalescent COVID-19. Sequenced: peripheral blood. The chain is built from TRBV12-3 or TRBV12-4 and TRBJ1-1; D not certain. The CDR3, as DNA: TGTGCCAGCAGTTTCCCTCCCTTCGAAGCTTTCTTT. Its protein product is CASSFPPFEAFF.